The 27 T cell receptor beta chains in this list originate from one sample, sequenced in a study of cytomegalovirus exposure and HLA in healthy donors. The study ran its PCR with 60 Vbeta and 13 Jbeta primers. Some clones are missing from TCRdb's copy, which holds only in-frame ones; the method was immunoSEQ multiplex PCR. The sample lists some 200,000 clones, around 88% occurring once. Sequenced input: PBMCs. These receptors all come from a woman in her late teens or twenties in good health and CMV-seronegative.

This chain connects TRBV27 to TRBJ2-7; 9 positions match TRBD2. The trim removed 5 bases at V and 2 bases at J, leaving 7 bases unmatched. The CDR3 has 15 amino acids. Germline assignment: CDR1 MNHEY and CDR2 SMNVEV (reference sequence). The CDR3 DNA sequence: TGTGCCAGCAGTCCATTAGCGGGAGATACCTACGAGCAGTACTTC. Encoded protein: CASSPLAGDTYEQYF.

Only a few counts were recorded for this clone. The gene calls are TRBV4-1 and TRBJ2-4; D perhaps matches TRBD2 (6 bases). CDR3 length equals 16 residues. The germline V and J ends were trimmed by 4 bases and 0 bases, with 13 bases remaining between them. Germline V gene data show CDR1 as MGHRA and CDR2 as YSYEKL. The CDR3 DNA reads as TGCGCCAGCAGCCCCGGGACTCCACTAGCCAAAAACATTCAGTACTTC. This codes for CASSPGTPLAKNIQYF.

V gene TRBV10-2 combines with J gene TRBJ2-7, with 8 positions matching TRBD2. Germline-derived CDR1 and CDR2 are WSHSY and SAAADI. V dropped 5 bases and J dropped 6; count of bases not matched to a gene: 9. The CDR3 spans 14 residues. Written as DNA, the CDR3 is TGCGCCAGCAGTACTTTTCGGGGGGGTTTCGAGCAGTACTTC. Translated, it gives CASSTFRGGFEQYF.

This chain uses TRBV18 with TRBJ2-5; 7 positions match TRBD1. V trimming: 5 bases; J trimming: 2 bases; junction bases outside the gene matches: 14. This CDR3 contains 17 residues. Germline-derived CDR1 and CDR2 are KGHSH and LQKENI. The CDR3 region is CASSSSRDSRPQETQYF. The CDR3 DNA reads TGTGCCAGCTCATCATCCCGGGACAGTCGGCCTCAAGAGACCCAGTACTTC. Using reference TRBV18 and TRBJ2-5 for the parts outside the CDR3, the full variable domain is NAGVMQNPRHLVRRRGQEARLRCSPMKGHSHVYWYRQLPEEGLKFMVYLQKENIIDESGMPKERFSAEFPKEGPSILRIQQVVRGDSAAYFCASSSSRDSRPQETQYFGPGTRLLVL.

The chain carries TRBV2 and TRBJ2-3; TRBD2 aligns across 11 bases. The CDR3 is made up of 15 amino acids. Germline V lookup: CDR1 SNHLY, CDR2 FYNNEI. J lost 2 bases, V lost 7 bases, and 5 bases had no gene match. The DNA for the CDR3 is TGTGCCAGCAAGGCTAGCGGGGGGCACACAGATACGCAGTATTTT. The encoded protein is CASKASGGHTDTQYF.

This sequence joins TRBV5-1 and TRBJ2-1; the D is unclear. Trimming stripped 0 bases from V and 0 bases from J, with 7 bases between. The V gene's germline CDR1 is SGHRS and CDR2 YFSETQ. CDR3 length: 15 residues. The CDR3 coding sequence is TGCGCCAGCAGCTTGGCCCGGGTCTCCTACAATGAGCAGTTCTTC. Translated: CASSLARVSYNEQFF.

V gene TRBV4-3 combines with J gene TRBJ1-3; D is undetermined. The CDR3 consists of 16 residues. Germline assignment: CDR1 LGHNA and CDR2 YSLEER. Trimming stripped 1 base from V and 2 bases from J, with 12 bases between. For the CDR3, the DNA is TGCGCCAGCAGCCAAGGGTGGGCATCCCCTGGAAACACCATATATTTT. It encodes CASSQGWASPGNTIYF.

This sequence joins TRBV5-4 and TRBJ1-2; tentative D call: TRBD1 (5 bases). Trimming left V 4 bases short and J 0 bases short, with 13 bases between. CDR1 and CDR2 from the germline V gene are SGHNT and YYREEE (reference sequence). The CDR3 contains 15 residues. The CDR3 is CASSPMGGANYGYTF. As DNA, the CDR3 is TGTGCCAGCAGCCCGATGGGGGGGGCTAACTATGGCTACACCTTC. Drawing the rest from reference TRBV5-4 and TRBJ1-2, the complete variable domain is ETGVTQSPTHLIKTRGQQVTLRCSSQSGHNTVSWYQQALGQGPQFIFQYYREEENGRGNFPPRFSGLQFPNYSSELNVNALELDDSALYLCASSPMGGANYGYTFGSGTRLTVV.

The rearrangement uses TRBV18 and TRBJ2-7; 7 bases are a match to TRBD2. CDR1 and CDR2 from the germline V gene are KGHSH and LQKENI. J lost 5 bases, V lost 3 bases, and 4 bases had no gene match. CDR3 size: 13 residues. This CDR3 is CASSPRLADEQYF. DNA for the CDR3: TGTGCCAGCTCACCTAGACTAGCAGACGAGCAGTACTTC.

The chain links TRBV7-2 to TRBJ2-5; 11 nucleotides agree with TRBD2. The end of the DNA aligns better with TRBJ2-7, so the J call may be wrong. Germline V gives CDR1 SGHTA, CDR2 FQGNSA. CDR3 length: 18 residues. The CDR3 loop reads CASSLSTSGSSVAYEQYF. The CDR3, as DNA: TGTGCCAGCAGCTTATCAACTAGCGGGAGTAGTGTGGCCTACGAGCAGTACTTC.

V and J are TRBV10-1 and TRBJ1-6; D is uncertain. The CDR3 has 13 residues. The germline V and J ends were trimmed by 0 bases and 8 bases, with 5 bases remaining between them. The germline gives CDR1 WNHNN, CDR2 SYGVQD (reference sequence). CDR3 bases: TGCGCCAGCAGTGAGTCGAGGTATTCACCCCTCCACTTT. Protein: CASSESRYSPLHF.

The chain couples TRBV4-3 to TRBJ1-1; a possible D gene is TRBD1 (5 bases). This CDR3 spans 15 amino acids. V was pared by 1 base and J by 4 bases, with 13 bases between. The V gene's germline CDR1 is LGHNA and CDR2 YSLEER. This CDR3 reads CASSQGVRTSTEAFF. In nucleotides, the CDR3 is TGCGCCAGCAGCCAAGGGGTCCGGACAAGCACTGAAGCTTTCTTT.

The chain links TRBV6-5 to TRBJ2-1, with TRBD1 identical over 9 bases. The CDR3 extends over 15 amino acids. V shed 5 bases and J 3 bases; nucleotides not matched to a gene: 5. The germline V gene has CDR1 MNHEY and CDR2 SVGAGI. The CDR3 bases are TGTGCCAGCAGTCCCGACAGGGGGTTCTACAATGAGCAGTTCTTC. Translating gives CASSPDRGFYNEQFF.

DNA of the CDR3: TGTGCCAGCAGCTTAGGAGTTAGGGGTAGCGGAAGCAATCAGCCCCAGCATTTT. This encodes CASSLGVRGSGSNQPQHF. V is TRBV7-9 and J is TRBJ1-5; maybe TRBD1 (5 bases). Germline CDR1 and CDR2: SEHNR and FQNEAQ (reference sequence). The CDR3 spans 18 residues. The ends were cut back, 1 base at V and 1 base at J, with 17 bases in the middle. The variable domain in full, completed from reference TRBV7-9 and TRBJ1-5, reads DTGVSQNPRHKITKRGQNVTFRCDPISEHNRLYWYRQTLGQGPEFLTYFQNEAQLEKSRLLSDRFSAERPKGSFSTLEIQRTEQGDSAMYLCASSLGVRGSGSNQPQHFGDGTRLSIL.

J is TRBJ2-1 and V is TRBV6-5; D uncertain. CDR1 and CDR2 (germline): MNHEY, SVGAGI. Between the trimmed V and J ends, which lost 5 bases and 6 bases, there was a span of 11 bases. The CDR3 sequence is 13 residues long. CDR3 sequence reads: CASSTSLSNEQFF. The CDR3 DNA reads as TGTGCCAGCAGTACCTCACTGTCCAATGAGCAGTTCTTC.

CDR3 DNA sequence: TGTGCCAGCAGCCCGGCGAACAGGGGAGGTACTGAAGCTTTCTTT. Its translation is CASSPANRGGTEAFF. The chain carries TRBV7-9 and TRBJ1-1; 7 nucleotides align to TRBD1. Unmatched junction bases numbered 11, after V lost 5 bases and J lost 5 bases. CDR1 is SEHNR, CDR2 FQNEAQ, per germline (reference sequence). This CDR3 contains 15 residues.

V and J are TRBV7-9 and TRBJ2-5; 11 nucleotides match TRBD2. Germline V gene lookup returns CDR1 SEHNR and CDR2 FQNEAQ (reference sequence). The CDR3 length is 16 residues. Trimming at V came to 5 bases and at J to 5 bases, leaving 10 bases not matched to a gene. The CDR3 region has the DNA TGTGCCAGCAGCCCGGGACTAGCGGAGTGGCGGGAGACCCAGTACTTC. It encodes CASSPGLAEWRETQYF.

The rearrangement links TRBV11-2 to TRBJ2-3; D possibly corresponds to TRBD2 (6 bases). Germline V gene data show CDR1 as SGHAT and CDR2 as FQNNGV. Deletions cut 2 bases from V and 1 base from J, with 13 bases between. The CDR3 extends over 16 amino acids. The CDR3 loop is CASSLYKAGRTDTQYF. As DNA, the CDR3 is TGTGCCAGCAGCTTATATAAGGCGGGGCGCACAGATACGCAGTATTTT.

J is TRBJ1-3 and V is TRBV27, with TRBD1 identical over 9 bases. With V trimmed by 0 bases and J by 0 bases, 15 bases remained unmatched. The length of the CDR3 is 21 residues. Germline V gene data show CDR1 as MNHEY and CDR2 as SMNVEV (reference sequence). In DNA, the CDR3 is TGTGCCAGCAGTTTATCGCCGGGACAGGGCGGGAGGACCTACTCTGGAAACACCATATATTTT. Translated, it gives CASSLSPGQGGRTYSGNTIYF.

The rearrangement joins TRBV5-1 to TRBJ2-1, with D possibly matching TRBD2 (5 bases). The germline gives CDR1 SGHRS, CDR2 YFSETQ. This CDR3 is built from 14 residues. V was clipped by 4 bases and J by 8 bases, with 16 bases between them. The CDR3 bases are TGCGCCAGCAGCGCACGGGGTTACGTAGATGAGCAGTTCTTC. Amino acids: CASSARGYVDEQFF.

The V gene is TRBV7-2, the J gene TRBJ2-5; D is perhaps TRBD1 (5 bases). Trimming shortened V by 5 bases and J by 4 bases, and 8 bases separated the two germline ends. The CDR3 spans 12 residues. Germline V gives CDR1 SGHTA, CDR2 FQGNSA. The DNA for the CDR3 is TGTGCCAGCAGCCCTCAGGGAGAGACCCAGTACTTC. Translation gives CASSPQGETQYF.

The V gene is TRBV6-5, the J gene TRBJ1-6; no reliable D call. The CDR3 extends over 15 amino acids. Germline assignment: CDR1 MNHEY and CDR2 SVGAGI. Trimming cost V 2 bases and J 2 bases, with 7 bases left between them. CDR3 coding DNA: TGTGCCAGCAGTTACAGTACAGCCTATAATTCACCCCTCCACTTT. As protein: CASSYSTAYNSPLHF.

The V call is TRBV4-1, the J call TRBJ1-3; 7 positions agree with TRBD1. With 4 bases clipped from V and 4 bases from J, the junction kept 16 bases outside the gene matches. Germline V gene sequence: CDR1 MGHRA, CDR2 YSYEKL. There are 18 residues in the CDR3. CDR3 sequence: CASSPRDVSTGIGNTIYF. The CDR3 DNA reads TGCGCCAGCAGCCCCAGGGACGTATCGACAGGGATCGGAAACACCATATATTTT.

This chain joins TRBV5-8 and TRBJ2-1; TRBD2 is a possible D gene (5 bases). V lost 4 bases, J lost 1 base, and 12 bases lay in between. There are 15 residues in the CDR3. Germline V CDR1 and CDR2: SGHTS, YDEGEE. The CDR3 sequence: CASSPLLGSYNEQFF. The CDR3 DNA is TGTGCCAGCAGCCCCCTACTAGGTTCCTACAATGAGCAGTTCTTC.

This clone was recorded only once. The genes are TRBV2 and TRBJ2-5, with a weak D call TRBD2 (6 bases). The J call is uncertain, as TRBJ2-7 better fits the DNA end. The CDR3 has 13 amino acids. Germline V gives CDR1 SNHLY, CDR2 FYNNEI. CDR3: CASSGGVKSEQYF. CDR3 DNA: TGTGCCAGCAGTGGGGGGGTTAAAAGCGAGCAGTACTTC.

The CDR3 sequence: CASTTLGQGFYEQYF. CDR3 nucleotide sequence: TGTGCCAGCACGACCTTGGGACAGGGATTCTACGAGCAGTACTTC. The V and J genes are TRBV6-5 and TRBJ2-7; TRBD1 matches 9 bases. V trimming: 7 bases; J trimming: 3 bases; junction bases outside the gene matches: 10. The CDR3 has 15 residues. The germline CDR1 and CDR2 sequences are MNHEY and SVGAGI.

The gene calls are TRBV5-6 and TRBJ2-2, with a tentative D call TRBD1 (6 bases). Deletions cut 3 bases from V and 4 bases from J, with 25 bases between. Germline V gene data show CDR1 as SGHDT and CDR2 as YYEEEE. CDR3 length: 19 amino acids. CDR3 in DNA: TGTGCCAGCAGCTCGACTCCTAGACAGGCTGTTGACCCCACCGGGGAGCTGTTTTTT. The encoded protein is CASSSTPRQAVDPTGELFF. Looking up the rest from reference TRBV5-6 and TRBJ2-2 gives the full variable domain: DAGVTQSPTHLIKTRGQQVTLRCSPKSGHDTVSWYQQALGQGPQFIFQYYEEEERQRGNFPDRFSGHQFPNYSSELNVNALLLGDSALYLCASSSTPRQAVDPTGELFFGEGSRLTVL.